A single sample gave rise to the 30 T cell receptor beta chains below, sequenced in a study of shared clonotypes between healthy human individuals (TCRdb year 2020). Libraries were made using the immunoSEQ multiplex PCR assay. Not all clones reach the TCRdb copy of this immuneACCESS table, which keeps in-frame sequences only. Checked studies attribute under half of the gap to unresolved V genes and leave the rest unexplained. The table for this sample lists around 2.3 million clones; about 94% of them were counted only once. The ten largest clones represent 0.13% of the sample. Sample: naive CD4+ T cells sorted from blood. According to the study, the label for this sample's cell subset or site signals: CD45RA+ positively selected. Receptors were obtained from a man aged 18 to 29 in good health.

This chain joins TRBV7-2 and TRBJ1-2; a weak D match, TRBD1 (6 bases). From germline, CDR1 is SGHTA and CDR2 FQGNSA. The V end was cut by 3 bases, the J end by 5 bases, with 25 bases between. The CDR3 has 18 residues. The CDR3 DNA reads as TGTGCCAGCAGCTTTTATCGAGTGGACAGCGGAGGGGTTTATGGCTACACCTTC. It encodes CASSFYRVDSGGVYGYTF.

The J gene is TRBJ2-7, the V gene TRBV14, with 8 bases fitting TRBD2. Germline CDR1 SGHDN, CDR2 FVKESK. V trimming: 1 base; J trimming: 5 bases; junction bases outside the gene matches: 4. The CDR3 has 14 amino acids. The CDR3 loop reads CASSQGLATHEQYF. The CDR3 nucleotides read TGTGCCAGCAGCCAAGGACTAGCGACCCACGAGCAGTACTTC.

This clone occurred once. This chain connects TRBV30 to TRBJ2-5; 12 bases are shared with TRBD1. CDR1 GTSNPN and CDR2 SVGIG come from the germline V gene (reference sequence). V gave up 1 base and J gave up 7 bases; unmatched junction bases: 4. This CDR3 contains 14 residues. In DNA form, the CDR3 reads TGTGCCTGGAGTGGGGGACAGGGGGCTGCGACCCAGTACTTC. It translates to CAWSGGQGAATQYF.

The chain uses TRBV28 and TRBJ2-5, with 11 bases fitting TRBD1. CDR1 and CDR2 (germline): MDHEN, SYDVKM. J lost 2 bases, V lost 5 bases, and 7 bases had no gene match. The CDR3 totals 16 residues. This CDR3 reads CASSHRTGGDQETQYF. For the CDR3, the DNA is TGTGCCAGCAGTCACCGGACAGGGGGCGATCAAGAGACCCAGTACTTC. The full variable domain, rest sourced from reference TRBV28 and TRBJ2-5, is DVKVTQSSRYLVKRTGEKVFLECVQDMDHENMFWYRQDPGLGLRLIYFSYDVKMKEKGDIPEGYSVSREKKERFSLILESASTNQTSMYLCASSHRTGGDQETQYFGPGTRLLVL.

The chain employs TRBV10-3 and TRBJ2-7, with 9 bases fitting TRBD1. The V segment lost 3 bases and the J segment 2 bases; nucleotides outside the gene matches: 5. This CDR3 is built from 15 residues. Germline V gene sequence: CDR1 ENHRY, CDR2 SYGVKD. The CDR3 bases are TGTGCCATCAGTGAACCGGGACAGGGAGCCTACGAGCAGTACTTC. Its translation is CAISEPGQGAYEQYF.

The gene calls are TRBV5-6 and TRBJ2-7, with 7 positions matching TRBD1. CDR3 length: 13 amino acids. Trimming removed 4 bases from V and 5 bases from J; junction bases left unmatched: 6. Germline assignment: CDR1 SGHDT and CDR2 YYEEEE. The CDR3 loop reads CASSADRLDEQYF. DNA for the CDR3: TGTGCCAGCAGCGCGGACAGGCTAGACGAGCAGTACTTC.

The chain uses TRBV12-5 and TRBJ1-2, with 7 bases fitting TRBD1. Germline-derived CDR1 and CDR2 are LGHNT and FRNRAP. The CDR3 is 20 residues long. Germline trimming cut 3 bases from V and 0 bases from J; bases unmatched to any gene: 19. The CDR3 loop is CASGFEPKFSDQGANYGYTF. DNA for the CDR3: TGTGCTAGTGGTTTCGAACCCAAATTCTCTGACCAGGGGGCTAACTATGGCTACACCTTC.

The J gene is TRBJ2-5, the V gene TRBV11-3; 9 bases are shared with TRBD1. This CDR3 contains 15 residues. The J segment lost 3 bases and the V segment lost 4 bases, leaving 6 bases of the junction unmatched. Germline V CDR1 and CDR2: SGHNT, YENEEA. CDR3 amino acids: CASSSGQGLEETQYF. CDR3 DNA sequence: TGTGCCAGCAGCTCGGGACAGGGATTAGAAGAGACCCAGTACTTC.

In DNA form, the CDR3 reads TGTGCCAGCAATTCGGGACGGACGAGCTCCTACGAGCAGTACTTC. It is translated as CASNSGRTSSYEQYF. This rearrangement joins TRBV6-5 to TRBJ2-7; tentatively, D is TRBD1 or TRBD2 (5 bases each). The length of the CDR3 is 15 residues. Germline loops: CDR1 MNHEY, CDR2 SVGAGI. Trimming pared 7 bases from V and 0 bases from J, leaving 16 bases between.

V and J are TRBV2 and TRBJ2-4; D is possibly TRBD1 (6 bases). CDR3 length equals 13 residues. Germline V lookup: CDR1 SNHLY, CDR2 FYNNEI. The V and J ends lost 6 bases and 5 bases respectively, with 11 bases between them. The CDR3 DNA reads TGTGCCAGCAGCCGGGACAACCAAAACATTCAGTACTTC. Encoded protein: CASSRDNQNIQYF.

The chain links TRBV11-2 to TRBJ2-1; 12 bases map to TRBD2. The length of the CDR3 is 13 residues. V shed 5 bases, J shed 12 bases, and the junction held 5 bases outside the gene matches. The germline V gene has CDR1 SGHAT and CDR2 FQNNGV. The CDR3 loop is CASSPGLAGSQFF. The CDR3 nucleotides read TGTGCCAGCAGCCCGGGACTAGCGGGTTCGCAGTTCTTC.

CDR3 in amino acids: CASSPQGGDAYEQYF. CDR3 bases: TGTGCCAGCAGCCCCCAGGGGGGGGATGCCTACGAGCAGTACTTC. The chain couples TRBV9 to TRBJ2-7; tentatively, D is TRBD1 or TRBD2 (7 bases each). This CDR3 contains 15 residues. Germline CDR1 is SGDLS and CDR2 is YYNGEE. V shed 4 bases and J shed 2 bases, with 16 bases lying between them.

This clone was detected once. The rearrangement links TRBV5-4 to TRBJ2-1, with D possibly matching TRBD2 (6 bases). With 1 base removed from V and 6 bases from J, the gap between germline ends came to 17 bases. Germline loops: CDR1 SGHNT, CDR2 YYREEE (reference sequence). This CDR3 comprises 16 residues. CDR3 nucleotides: TGTGCCAGCAGCTTGCGGGGGAGGCTAGGTGGCAATGAGCAGTTCTTC. Encoded protein: CASSLRGRLGGNEQFF.

The gene calls are TRBV10-3 and TRBJ2-2, with D tentatively TRBD1 (6 bases). Trimming pared 6 bases from V and 5 bases from J, leaving 13 bases between. This CDR3 is 14 amino acids long. Germline lookup yields CDR1 ENHRY and CDR2 SYGVKD. The CDR3 nucleotides read TGTGCCATCAGGAAGTCGACAGGAACCGGGGAGCTGTTTTTT. Translated: CAIRKSTGTGELFF.

The chain carries TRBV15 and TRBJ2-1; TRBD2 agrees at 11 bases. V lost 1 base, J lost 8 bases, and 7 bases stayed unmatched. The CDR3 has 16 amino acids. Germline-derived CDR1 and CDR2 are LNHNV and YYDKDF (reference sequence). CDR3 region: CATSRAGLAGGYEQFF. DNA for the CDR3: TGTGCCACCAGCAGAGCTGGGCTAGCGGGAGGTTATGAGCAGTTCTTC.

The gene calls are TRBV9 and TRBJ2-2, with unresolved D. The CDR3 runs 13 residues. CDR1 and CDR2 (germline): SGDLS, YYNGEE. Trimming removed 3 bases at V and 0 bases at J, with 3 bases between. The CDR3 reads CASSASNTGELFF. The CDR3, as DNA: TGTGCCAGCAGCGCTTCGAACACCGGGGAGCTGTTTTTT. Full variable domain (outside the CDR3, taken from reference TRBV9 and TRBJ2-2): DSGVTQTPKHLITATGQRVTLRCSPRSGDLSVYWYQQSLDQGLQFLIQYYNGEERAKGNILERFSAQQFPDLHSELNLSSLELGDSALYFCASSASNTGELFFGEGSRLTVL.

For this clone: This CDR3 is also generated by other DNA sequences in the sample. CDR3: CASSLWAGEAFF. The CDR3, as DNA: TGTGCCAGCAGCTTGTGGGCAGGGGAAGCTTTCTTT. The chain combines TRBV5-6 with TRBJ1-1; possible D gene TRBD1, 5 bases. The CDR3 is made up of 12 amino acids. Per the germline V gene, CDR1 is SGHDT and CDR2 is YYEEEE. The ends were cut back, 1 base at V and 8 bases at J, with 9 bases in the middle.

The V gene is TRBV5-6, the J gene TRBJ2-1, with a tentative D call TRBD2 (6 bases). Trimming took off 0 bases at V and 1 base at J, with 8 bases between the two ends. Germline V gene sequence: CDR1 SGHDT, CDR2 YYEEEE. The CDR3 loop spans 15 amino acids. CDR3 sequence reads: CASSLGGKSYNEQFF. In DNA form, the CDR3 reads TGTGCCAGCAGCTTGGGCGGGAAGTCCTACAATGAGCAGTTCTTC.

The CDR3 region has the DNA TGTGCCTGGGCCCGCCGGGACAGGAGGGGAAGGTACACCTTC. This encodes CAWARRDRRGRYTF. The gene calls are TRBV30 and TRBJ1-2, with 8 bases identical to TRBD1. Losses at the gene ends were 5 bases for V and 11 bases for J; bases not matched to a gene: 16. CDR1 is GTSNPN, CDR2 SVGIG, per germline (reference sequence). The CDR3 is made up of 14 amino acids.

This chain links TRBV12-5 with TRBJ2-7; a weak D match, TRBD1 (5 bases). This CDR3 spans 17 amino acids. The ends were cut back, 0 bases at V and 1 base at J, with 16 bases in the middle. CDR1 is LGHNT and CDR2 is FRNRAP in the germline V gene. The CDR3 bases are TGTGCTAGTGGTTTGGTACGAAGGGGAAGAAGGTCCTACGAGCAGTACTTC. It is translated as CASGLVRRGRRSYEQYF. Full variable domain (missing parts from reference TRBV12-5 and TRBJ2-7): DARVTQTPRHKVTEMGQEVTMRCQPILGHNTVFWYRQTMMQGLELLAYFRNRAPLDDSGMPKDRFSAEMPDATLATLKIQPSEPRDSAVYFCASGLVRRGRRSYEQYFGPGTRLTVT.

This chain links TRBV10-3 with TRBJ1-2; D is unresolved. From germline, CDR1 is ENHRY and CDR2 SYGVKD. The CDR3 contains 14 residues. V was cut by 4 bases and J by 4 bases, with 13 bases left in between. CDR3 protein: CAISGSNALYGYTF. The DNA of the CDR3 is TGTGCCATCAGTGGGTCGAACGCTCTCTATGGCTACACCTTC.

V gene TRBV30 combines with J gene TRBJ1-4, with D perhaps matching TRBD1 (5 bases). The CDR3 totals 11 residues. Germline CDR1 is GTSNPN and CDR2 is SVGIG (reference sequence). V was pared by 5 bases and J by 8 bases, with 9 bases between. As DNA, the CDR3 is TGTGCCTGGGGCGGGGGGGAAAAACTGTTTTTT. Translation gives CAWGGGEKLFF.

The chain recombines TRBV7-9 with TRBJ2-3; 8 bases map to TRBD2. CDR3 length: 14 amino acids. Unmatched junction bases numbered 4, after V lost 8 bases and J lost 0 bases. CDR1 is SEHNR and CDR2 is FQNEAQ in the germline V gene (reference sequence). In nucleotides, the CDR3 is TGTGCCAGCGCGGGGGGCCCTAGCACAGATACGCAGTATTTT. Amino acid sequence: CASAGGPSTDTQYF.

The chain combines TRBV5-4 with TRBJ2-7, with 7 nucleotides matching TRBD2. The CDR3 spans 16 residues. V lost 2 bases and J lost 0; bases outside the gene matches: 8. Germline values: CDR1 SGHNT, CDR2 YYREEE (reference sequence). The CDR3 bases are TGTGCCAGCAGCTTAGAGAGGAGCGGGACCTCCTACGAGCAGTACTTC. Protein sequence: CASSLERSGTSYEQYF.

This sequence joins TRBV7-9 and TRBJ1-1; 9 bases line up with TRBD1. V was pared by 1 base and J by 8 bases, with 8 bases of the junction left unmatched. Per the germline V gene, CDR1 is SEHNR and CDR2 is FQNEAQ (reference sequence). The CDR3 sequence is 15 residues long. The CDR3 DNA sequence: TGTGCCAGCAGCTTAGACCCACAGGGGGCGAGGGAAGCTTTCTTT. It encodes CASSLDPQGAREAFF.

The chain employs TRBV19 and TRBJ2-1; perhaps TRBD1 as D (5 bases). The CDR3 contains 15 residues. In germline, CDR1 is LNHDA, CDR2 SQIVND (reference sequence). V was pared by 6 bases and J by 5 bases, with 17 bases between. CDR3 coding DNA: TGTGCCAGTAGGATGACGGCGACAGTTAACAATGAGCAGTTCTTC. Residues: CASRMTATVNNEQFF.

The V and J genes are TRBV9 and TRBJ2-3; a possible D gene is TRBD2 (5 bases). CDR1 is SGDLS and CDR2 is YYNGEE in the germline V gene. The CDR3 consists of 16 residues. Trimming shortened V by 0 bases and J by 3 bases, and 14 bases separated the two germline ends. This CDR3 is CASSVGGRKGTDTQYF. For the CDR3, the DNA is TGTGCCAGCAGCGTAGGAGGGCGAAAAGGAACAGATACGCAGTATTTT.

The chain employs TRBV7-9 and TRBJ2-7; 7 nucleotides agree with TRBD1. Unmatched junction bases numbered 4, after V lost 5 bases and J lost 6 bases. The CDR3 is 12 residues long. CDR1 SEHNR and CDR2 FQNEAQ come from the germline V gene (reference sequence). The CDR3 spells CASSPYRGEQYF. Written as DNA, the CDR3 is TGTGCCAGCAGCCCGTACAGGGGCGAGCAGTACTTC.

The genes are TRBV30 and TRBJ1-2; no reliable D call. Trimming cost V 0 bases and J 9 bases, with 11 bases left between them. From germline, CDR1 is GTSNPN and CDR2 SVGIG (reference sequence). The CDR3 totals 12 residues. The CDR3 region has the DNA TGTGCCTGGAGTGTTTTTTTGGAACGCTACACCTTC. Its protein product is CAWSVFLERYTF.

The rearrangement joins TRBV4-1 to TRBJ2-7; TRBD1 matches at 9 bases. CDR1 and CDR2 from the germline V gene are MGHRA and YSYEKL. This CDR3 region has 16 residues. The junction had 10 bases not matched to a gene; V was cut back by 4 bases and J by 3 bases. The CDR3 reads CASSPLPGTGYYEQYF. The CDR3 region has the DNA TGCGCCAGCAGCCCCCTTCCCGGGACAGGGTACTACGAGCAGTACTTC.